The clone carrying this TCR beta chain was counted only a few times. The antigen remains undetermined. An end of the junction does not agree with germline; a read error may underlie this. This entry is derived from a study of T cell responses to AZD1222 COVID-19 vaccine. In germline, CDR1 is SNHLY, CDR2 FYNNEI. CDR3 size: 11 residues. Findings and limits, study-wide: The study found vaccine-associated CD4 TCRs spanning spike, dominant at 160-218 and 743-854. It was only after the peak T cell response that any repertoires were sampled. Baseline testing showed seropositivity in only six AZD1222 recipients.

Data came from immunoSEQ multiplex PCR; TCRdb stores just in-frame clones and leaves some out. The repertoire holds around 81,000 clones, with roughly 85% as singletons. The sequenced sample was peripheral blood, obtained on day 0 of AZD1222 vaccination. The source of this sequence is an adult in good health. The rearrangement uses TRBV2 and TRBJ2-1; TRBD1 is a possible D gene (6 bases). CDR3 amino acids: CASSRRQDTIF. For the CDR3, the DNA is TGTGCCAGCAGCCGAAGACAGGACACCATCTTC.